This T cell receptor (beta chain) was observed in a study of vaccination effects on CD4 cells after COVID-19. Study-wide results and caveats: Vaccine-induced clones in healthy vaccinees cross-reacted with common cold coronaviruses in only 1 of 255 cases. A shortage of convalescent patients and an absence of early post-infection timepoints characterized the study. Marked clonal contraction was seen late after vaccination (in both infection- and vaccine-induced clones).

Trimming cost V 1 base and J 2 bases; bases outside gene matches: 7. The CDR3 runs 17 residues. The germline V gene has CDR1 MGHRA and CDR2 YSYEKL. Only in-frame clones appear in the TCRdb table, and some are missing; sequencing was by immunoSEQ multiplex PCR. The sample lists approximately 74,000 clones, under 85% occurring once. Antigen-specific CD4+ T cells were first expanded with viral peptide pools by the ViraFEST assay and only then sequenced. On approximately day 9 of culture, CD4+ T cells were separated out. Having tested negative for nucleocapsid antibodies, the vaccine recipients showed no prior SARS-CoV-2 infection. Each well held some 2.2 million PBMC cultured with 7.5 to 10 ug/ml peptides and about 10 IU/ml IL-2. A note on this clone: Antigen unknown.

This clonotype was sampled from a human donor who received a COVID-19 vaccine. The sequencing used CD4+ T cells from PBMCs cultured with HCoV-NL63 spike peptides, collected before COVID-19 vaccination. V and J are TRBV4-1 and TRBJ2-3; 9 bases map to TRBD2. The CDR3 nucleotides read TGCGCCAGCAGCCAAGCCCGAGCGGGGGGTAACACAGATACGCAGTATTTT. Its translation is CASSQARAGGNTDTQYF.